These 13 T cell receptor beta chains share one sample of origin, sequenced in a study of cytomegalovirus exposure and HLA in healthy donors. The primer mix had 60 Vbeta and 13 Jbeta primers. TCRdb keeps only in-frame clones here, not all; method: immunoSEQ multiplex PCR. The sample has approximately 140,000 clones; approximately 79% are singletons. The source material was PBMCs. These receptors were taken from a woman aged 50 to 60 in good health and CMV-seropositive.

The J gene is TRBJ2-7, the V gene TRBV7-2, with 16 nucleotides matching TRBD2. CDR1 and CDR2 from the germline V gene are SGHTA and FQGNSA. V trimming: 8 bases; J trimming: 5 bases; junction bases outside the gene matches: 3. The CDR3 consists of 14 residues. Here the CDR3 DNA reads TGTGCCAGCGGGACTAGCGGGGGGGTAAACGAGCAGTACTTC. It specifies CASGTSGGVNEQYF.

The chain recombines TRBV10-3 with TRBJ1-5; 9 nucleotides align to TRBD1. The junction had 12 bases not matched to a gene; V was cut back by 11 bases and J by 4 bases. Germline CDR1 and CDR2: ENHRY and SYGVKD. The CDR3 has 15 amino acids. The CDR3 is CAARGQGAENQPQHF. DNA for the CDR3: TGTGCCGCCAGGGGACAGGGTGCTGAGAATCAGCCCCAGCATTTT.

As DNA, the CDR3 is TGCAGCGTTCTGGAGGGGGCTTCAGAGACCCAGTACTTC. Its protein is CSVLEGASETQYF. The V gene is TRBV29-1, the J gene TRBJ2-5; possibly TRBD1 for D (7 bases). Germline V gives CDR1 SQVTM, CDR2 ANQGSEA. V dropped 5 bases and J dropped 4 bases, with 14 bases sitting between them. The CDR3 has 13 residues.

This sequence joins TRBV5-1 and TRBJ2-3, with 8 bases aligning to TRBD1. Germline V gene sequence: CDR1 SGHRS, CDR2 YFSETQ. V dropped 2 bases and J dropped 2; count of bases not matched to a gene: 7. The CDR3 runs 16 residues. The CDR3 DNA reads as TGCGCCAGCAGCTTCTCGGACAGGGCCCTCACAGATACGCAGTATTTT. It is translated as CASSFSDRALTDTQYF.

This clone appeared a single time. In DNA form, the CDR3 reads TGTGCCAGCAGCGTAGTGGGGACTAGCGGGGGCCATGAGCAGTTCTTC. Its translation: CASSVVGTSGGHEQFF. The chain combines TRBV9 with TRBJ2-1, with TRBD2 matching over 14 bases. The CDR3 runs 16 residues. The germline V gene has CDR1 SGDLS and CDR2 YYNGEE. Trimming took 0 bases from V and 8 from J; bases not matched to a gene: 4.

The CDR3 here is CASSPDRDRVGGYTF. The CDR3 region has the DNA TGTGCCAGCAGCCCCGACAGAGACAGGGTAGGAGGCTACACCTTC. The rearrangement uses TRBV9 and TRBJ1-2, with 7 bases aligning to TRBD1. The V gene end was trimmed by 4 bases and the J gene end by 8 bases; junction bases not matched to a gene: 14. Per the germline V gene, CDR1 is SGDLS and CDR2 is YYNGEE. The CDR3 is 15 residues long.

The chain recombines TRBV6-6 with TRBJ1-5; 8 nucleotides align to TRBD1. V dropped 5 bases and J dropped 4; count of bases not matched to a gene: 7. Germline lookup yields CDR1 MNHNY and CDR2 SVGAGI (reference sequence). The CDR3 runs 15 residues. This CDR3 reads CASSPGTGWNQPQHF. The CDR3 nucleotides read TGTGCCAGCAGTCCCGGGACAGGCTGGAATCAGCCCCAGCATTTT.

The gene calls are TRBV7-9 and TRBJ1-2; the D is unclear. This CDR3 spans 12 amino acids. In germline, CDR1 is SEHNR, CDR2 FQNEAQ (reference sequence). Trimming took off 5 bases at V and 4 bases at J, with 8 bases between the two ends. In DNA, the CDR3 is TGTGCCAGCAGCAAACTAGGCTATGGCTACACCTTC. Its protein is CASSKLGYGYTF.

CDR3 loop: CAWSVLGGSNQPQHF. CDR3 nucleotide sequence: TGTGCCTGGAGTGTACTCGGAGGGAGCAATCAGCCCCAGCATTTT. V is TRBV30 and J is TRBJ1-5; D remains unclear. V was clipped by 0 bases and J by 1 base, with 10 bases between them. Germline values: CDR1 GTSNPN, CDR2 SVGIG (reference sequence). There are 15 residues in the CDR3.

V and J are TRBV6-1 and TRBJ2-1, with 13 bases identical to TRBD2. The CDR3 extends over 17 amino acids. Per the germline V gene, CDR1 is MNHNS and CDR2 is SASEGT. Trimming cost V 3 bases and J 6 bases; bases outside gene matches: 8. The CDR3, as DNA: TGTGCCAGCAGTGATCCCCCGGGACTAGCGGGGTTCAATGAGCAGTTCTTC. It codes for CASSDPPGLAGFNEQFF.

This sequence joins TRBV11-3 and TRBJ2-5; maybe TRBD2 (6 bases). The CDR3 sequence is 13 residues long. V lost 5 bases to trimming and J lost 5 bases, with 12 bases between them. Germline V lookup: CDR1 SGHNT, CDR2 YENEEA. The CDR3, as DNA: TGTGCCAGCAGCCCCCCGGGGGTGGAGACCCAGTACTTC. Amino acid sequence: CASSPPGVETQYF.

This clone was found once. This chain links TRBV5-6 with TRBJ1-1, with D tentatively TRBD1 (6 bases). The CDR3 covers 13 residues. Germline V gives CDR1 SGHDT, CDR2 YYEEEE. Trimming removed 2 bases from V and 4 bases from J, with 9 bases in between. CDR3 residues: CASSLGGSTEAFF. The CDR3 DNA reads as TGTGCCAGCAGCTTAGGGGGATCCACTGAAGCTTTCTTT.

The J gene is TRBJ2-3, the V gene TRBV19, with 7 bases that match TRBD1. This CDR3 has 16 residues. CDR1 is LNHDA and CDR2 is SQIVND in the germline V gene (reference sequence). Germline trimming cut 1 base from V and 3 bases from J; bases unmatched to any gene: 7. The CDR3 region is CASSIGRDSETDTQYF. CDR3 nucleotide sequence: TGTGCCAGTAGTATAGGACGGGACAGCGAAACAGATACGCAGTATTTT.